This TCR beta chain was obtained from a study of cytotoxic CD8 clonotypes in ibrutinib-treated CLL. Assay: immunoSEQ multiplex PCR; the TCRdb copy retains only in-frame clones and omits some. This repertoire shows about 160,000 clones, 84% found once; its top ten account for 3.5% to 5.5%. CDR3 length equals 15 residues. The V end lost 5 bases, the J end lost 6 bases, and 18 bases lay between the germline ends. Germline V gene lookup returns CDR1 SGHRS and CDR2 YFSETQ. This clone appeared once. Its matching antigen is unknown. Whole-study results and caveats: Baseline clonality, higher than in age-matched healthy donors, tracked circulating CD8+ T-cell counts. Clonality went up at the time of ibrutinib response, stayed stable in sustained remission, and later dropped back toward its baseline level at progression.

This sequence joins TRBV5-1 and TRBJ2-1; D might be TRBD1 or TRBD2, each matching 5 bases. The clonotype comes from a human donor with chronic lymphocytic leukemia. Sample: PBMCs, taken after 24 months of ibrutinib treatment. This chain's CDR3 is CASRRQGSGGNEQFF. The CDR3 DNA reads as TGCGCCAGCAGACGGCAGGGTTCCGGAGGCAATGAGCAGTTCTTC.